This passage covers 12 T cell receptor beta chains from one sample sequenced in a study of T cells and copy number aberrations in small-cell lung cancer. The method was immunoSEQ multiplex PCR; TCRdb's version includes in-frame clones alone and lacks a portion of them. The sample yields around 470 clones, approximately 86% seen once. Sequences were obtained from tumor tissue. Receptors were obtained from a man aged 55 to 69 with small cell lung cancer.

The V call is TRBV7-9, the J call TRBJ1-2; D gene unclear. The V gene's germline CDR1 is SEHNR and CDR2 FQNEAQ (reference sequence). The CDR3 sequence is 12 residues long. Trimming removed 2 bases at V and 4 bases at J, with 5 bases between. The CDR3 DNA reads TGTGCCAGCAGCTTATGGTCCTATGGCTACACCTTC. Translating gives CASSLWSYGYTF.

The table lists this clone with a few counts. The chain recombines TRBV19 with TRBJ1-5; a possible D gene is TRBD1 (5 bases). Trimming shortened V by 5 bases and J by 16 bases, and 24 bases separated the two germline ends. Per the germline V gene, CDR1 is LNHDA and CDR2 is SQIVND (reference sequence). This CDR3 has 14 amino acids. The CDR3 protein is CASSAIDPPPGHHF. DNA for the CDR3: TGTGCCAGTAGTGCAATAGATCCCCCCCCAGGGCACCATTTT.

The chain uses TRBV14 and TRBJ2-3; 9 bases fit TRBD2. V shed 3 bases and J 0 bases; nucleotides not matched to a gene: 7. The CDR3 consists of 17 residues. Germline CDR1 reads SGHDN; CDR2 reads FVKESK. The CDR3 loop is CASSQRAGGVSTDTQYF. As DNA, the CDR3 is TGTGCCAGCAGCCAGCGAGCGGGAGGCGTCAGCACAGATACGCAGTATTTT.

This chain connects TRBV19 to TRBJ1-4; 7 bases are a match to TRBD1. Germline values: CDR1 LNHDA, CDR2 SQIVND (reference sequence). CDR3 length equals 15 residues. V shed 5 bases, J shed 6 bases, and the junction held 9 bases outside the gene matches. For the CDR3, the DNA is TGTGCCAGTAGTCCACTGGGACAGTCGCATGAAAAACTGTTTTTT. Amino acid sequence: CASSPLGQSHEKLFF.

J is TRBJ2-1 and V is TRBV5-1; unclear D gene. V was shortened by 6 bases and J by 7 bases, with 17 bases between the two germline ends. The CDR3 totals 14 residues. Germline V gives CDR1 SGHRS, CDR2 YFSETQ. The CDR3 is CASTERAGWNEQFF. The CDR3 coding sequence is TGCGCCAGCACCGAAAGAGCAGGCTGGAATGAGCAGTTCTTC.

This clone was detected only once. The chain employs TRBV6-6 and TRBJ2-6; D is ambiguous. The V gene's germline CDR1 is MNHNY and CDR2 SVGAGI (reference sequence). Trimming removed 8 bases from V and 4 bases from J, with 18 bases in between. The CDR3 has 16 residues. CDR3 region: CASSPNIPSGANVLTF. CDR3 nucleotides: TGTGCCAGCTCTCCAAATATCCCCTCCGGGGCCAACGTCCTGACTTTC.

The gene calls are TRBV19 and TRBJ2-3; no firm D call. The ends were cut back, 11 bases at V and 9 bases at J, with 12 bases in the middle. In germline, CDR1 is LNHDA, CDR2 SQIVND (reference sequence). The CDR3 runs to 10 residues. The CDR3 region is CAEFLETQYF. The CDR3 coding sequence is TGTGCCGAATTCCTGGAGACGCAGTATTTT.

The V call is TRBV12-5, the J call TRBJ1-1, with D tentatively TRBD1 (6 bases). V was shortened by 4 bases and J by 3 bases, with 18 bases between the two germline ends. Germline V gene lookup returns CDR1 LGHNT and CDR2 FRNRAP. CDR3 size: 16 residues. The CDR3 region is CASGSPSGTTYTEAFF. DNA for the CDR3: TGTGCTAGTGGTTCCCCCTCCGGGACAACTTACACTGAAGCTTTCTTT.

The V and J genes are TRBV9 and TRBJ2-1; 8 bases line up with TRBD2. Germline CDR1 SGDLS, CDR2 YYNGEE. Germline trimming cut 0 bases from V and 4 bases from J; bases unmatched to any gene: 3. This CDR3 has 15 amino acids. CDR3: CASSVGSGVYNEQFF. DNA for the CDR3: TGTGCCAGCAGCGTAGGTAGCGGGGTATACAATGAGCAGTTCTTC.

The chain couples TRBV5-5 to TRBJ2-3; D possibly uses TRBD1 or TRBD2 (5 bases each). The V and J ends lost 1 base and 2 bases respectively, with 11 bases between them. The CDR3 sequence is 15 residues long. Germline V lookup: CDR1 SGHKS, CDR2 YYEKEE (reference sequence). The CDR3: CASSLLGTSTDTQYF. For the CDR3, the DNA is TGTGCCAGCAGCTTGTTAGGGACCTCCACAGATACGCAGTATTTT.

The V gene is TRBV2, the J gene TRBJ1-2; D uncertain. The V gene lost 7 bases and the J gene lost 4 bases, with 10 bases spanning the gap. Per the germline V gene, CDR1 is SNHLY and CDR2 is FYNNEI. This CDR3 comprises 12 residues. CDR3 in amino acids: CASNPPAYGYTF. The CDR3 nucleotides read TGTGCCAGCAACCCCCCGGCCTATGGCTACACCTTC.

The chain carries TRBV20-1 and TRBJ1-2, with TRBD1 as a possible D gene (5 bases). The V end was cut by 5 bases, the J end by 7 bases, with 11 bases between. The CDR3 length is 11 residues. From germline, CDR1 is DFQATT and CDR2 SNEGSKA (reference sequence). CDR3: CSADSPFGYTF. CDR3 nucleotide sequence: TGCAGTGCTGACAGTCCCTTTGGCTACACCTTC.